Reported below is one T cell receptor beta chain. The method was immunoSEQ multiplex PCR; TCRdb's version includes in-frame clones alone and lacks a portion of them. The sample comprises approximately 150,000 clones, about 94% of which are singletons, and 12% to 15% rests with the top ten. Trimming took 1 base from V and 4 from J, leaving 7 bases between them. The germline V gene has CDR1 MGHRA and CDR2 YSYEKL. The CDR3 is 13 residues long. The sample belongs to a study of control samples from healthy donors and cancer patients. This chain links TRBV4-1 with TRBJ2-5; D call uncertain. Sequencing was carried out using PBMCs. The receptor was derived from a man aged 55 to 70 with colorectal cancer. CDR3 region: CASSQVYTETQYF. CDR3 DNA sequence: TGCGCCAGCAGCCAAGTGTACACAGAGACCCAGTACTTC.